Included here is one TCR beta chain sequence, with context. Its antigen remains unidentified. No clone much larger than this one lies a single base away; base qualities are absent. Libraries were constructed by PCR. The instrument given in TCRdb is Illumina HiSeq 2000. TCRdb redid the processing of the public reads, applying fastp at Q25 and MiXCR, and retained in-frame beta chains. Each entry is one CDR3 protein sequence, shown with its most common DNA and genes. This sample comprises 79,000 or so distinct CDR3 sequences, around 50% of them detected only once. The ten most abundant clones make up roughly 10% of the sample. Based on the germline V gene (reference sequence), the CDR1 and CDR2 sequences are DFQATT and SNEGSKA. From its cysteine to its phenylalanine, the CDR3 spans 10 amino acids. Kept here is only the CDR3 DNA, which spans 30 bases and is read in frame from base 1. The trim is 1 base for V and 5 bases for J, with a gap of 2 bases between the germline ends.

The data belong to a study of CDR3 diversity in severe acne (dated by TCRdb to between 2018 and 2021). The sequence was obtained from a male donor with severe acne vulgaris. Here the chain combines TRBV20-1 and TRBJ2-5; the D gene cannot be named for sure. Sequenced: blood. The DNA sequence reads TGCAGTGCTAGAGTGGAGACCCAGTACTTC. Translated, it gives CSARVETQYF.